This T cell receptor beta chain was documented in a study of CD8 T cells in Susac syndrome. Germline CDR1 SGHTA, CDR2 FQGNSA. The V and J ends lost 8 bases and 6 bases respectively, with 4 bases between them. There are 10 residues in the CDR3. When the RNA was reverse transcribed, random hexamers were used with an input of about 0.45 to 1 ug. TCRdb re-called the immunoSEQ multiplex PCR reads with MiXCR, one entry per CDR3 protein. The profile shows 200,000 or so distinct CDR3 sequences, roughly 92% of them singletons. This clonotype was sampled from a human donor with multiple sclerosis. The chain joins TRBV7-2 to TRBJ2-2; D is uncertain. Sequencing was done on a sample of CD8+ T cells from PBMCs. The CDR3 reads CASVAGELFF. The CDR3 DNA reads TGTGCCAGCGTGGCCGGGGAGCTGTTTTTT.